The rows below give T cell receptor beta chains drawn from one sample of a study of T cells after yellow fever vaccination. TCRdb re-called the 5' RACE reads with MiXCR, one entry per CDR3 protein. The repertoire holds about 160,000 distinct CDR3 sequences, with approximately 9.7% as singletons. The sample in question was CD8+ T cells sorted from PBMCs, obtained 45 days after the yellow fever booster vaccination. These receptors were taken from a man aged 18 to 30 who received the YFV17D yellow fever vaccine. Each CDR3 is given with its conserved first and last residue. D genes are given only for firm matches. Not all rows give a size; the values are once, few, many and, for expanded clones, a class.

>.|TRBV4-1|.|TRBJ1-2
CASSQEGETGYTF
TGCGCCAGCAGCCAAGAAGGAGAGACCGGCTACACCTTC
>few|TRBV12-3/TRBV12-4|TRBD2|TRBJ2-2
CASTTPTSAWGGELFF
TGTGCCAGTACTACTCCTACTAGCGCCTGGGGTGGGGAGCTGTTTTTT
>many|TRBV20-1|.|TRBJ2-7
CSASYNSYEQYF
TGCAGTGCTAGTTATAACTCCTACGAGCAGTACTTC
>.|TRBV29-1|.|TRBJ1-5
CSVEDPSDFNQPQHF
TGCAGCGTTGAAGACCCGAGTGATTTCAATCAGCCCCAGCATTTT
>.|TRBV2|TRBD2|TRBJ2-1
CASSESGGREQFF
TGTGCCAGCAGTGAGTCGGGGGGGCGAGAGCAGTTCTTC
>many|TRBV9|TRBD1|TRBJ1-1
CASSATATGANTEAFF
TGTGCCAGCAGCGCCACCGCGACAGGGGCGAACACTGAAGCTTTCTTT
>many|TRBV7-9|.|TRBJ2-3
CASSSPDTYTDTQYF
TGTGCCAGCAGCTCCCCAGACACCTACACAGATACGCAGTATTTT
>.|TRBV19|.|TRBJ1-2
CASSPTSNYGYTF
TGTGCCAGTAGCCCGACATCAAACTATGGCTACACCTTC
>few|TRBV30|TRBD2|TRBJ2-7
CAWNNLGGSLQHEQYF
TGTGCCTGGAACAATTTGGGCGGGAGTTTACAACACGAGCAGTACTTC
>few|TRBV7-6|TRBD2|TRBJ2-2
CASSLVLLAGGFANTGELFF
TGTGCCAGCAGCTTAGTGTTGCTAGCGGGGGGGTTCGCGAACACCGGGGAGCTGTTTTTT
>.|TRBV4-1|.|TRBJ1-6
CASSQGGTGSYNSPLHF
TGCGCCAGCAGCCAAGGTGGGACGGGCTCCTATAATTCACCCCTCCACTTT
>many|TRBV11-2|.|TRBJ2-1
CASSPRDGYNEQFF
TGTGCCAGCAGCCCGCGGGACGGATACAATGAGCAGTTCTTC
>.|TRBV12-3/TRBV12-4|.|TRBJ2-4
CASSSSPGRLSLAKNIQYF
TGTGCCAGCAGTTCCTCGCCGGGCCGTCTTTCCCTAGCCAAAAACATTCAGTACTTC
>.|TRBV7-6|.|TRBJ2-1
CASRGSYEQFF
TGTGCCAGCAGGGGCAGTTATGAGCAGTTCTTC
>few|TRBV4-1|.|TRBJ1-3
CASSQRDIGNTIYF
TGCGCCAGCAGCCAGAGGGATATTGGAAACACCATATATTTT
>many|TRBV4-1|.|TRBJ2-2
CASSQVWGSTGELFF
TGCGCCAGCAGCCAAGTCTGGGGGTCCACCGGGGAGCTGTTTTTT
>.|TRBV10-1|TRBD1|TRBJ2-2
CASSESGTGPLGNTGELFF
TGCGCCAGCAGTGAGTCCGGGACAGGGCCTTTGGGGAACACCGGGGAGCTGTTTTTT
>.|TRBV4-3|.|TRBJ2-7
CASSQEGQGQSSYEQYF
TGCGCCAGCAGCCAAGAGGGTCAAGGACAGAGCTCCTACGAGCAGTACTTC
>few|TRBV12-5|.|TRBJ2-1
CASALYNEQFF
TGTGCTAGTGCCTTATACAATGAGCAGTTCTTC
>few|TRBV7-8|.|TRBJ2-7
CASTPAPAQHNEQYF
TGTGCCAGCACCCCCGCCCCCGCGCAGCACAACGAGCAGTACTTC
>few|TRBV19|.|TRBJ1-5
CASSPFDSNQPQHF
TGTGCCAGTAGCCCGTTCGATAGCAATCAGCCCCAGCATTTT
>.|TRBV7-3|TRBD2|TRBJ2-3
CASSRIAGEGDTQYF
TGTGCCAGCAGCCGGATAGCGGGGGAGGGAGATACGCAGTATTTT